Listed below are T cell receptor beta chains from one sample, sequenced in a study of CD8+ T cells in alopecia areata. The repertoire was sequenced with immunoSEQ multiplex PCR; TCRdb's copy has only in-frame clones and lacks some. The sample lists roughly 200,000 clones; approximately 53% were seen once. Source: CD8+ T cells sorted from blood, taken at week 24, from a patient treated with tofacitinib. The receptor set was obtained from a human donor with alopecia areata. The CDR3 runs from the conserved cysteine through the conserved F or W. The order of the fields is J gene, V gene, clone size, CDR3 protein. Part of the rows lack a size; the others show once, few, many or a class for expanded clones.

j_call: TRBJ1-4
v_call: TRBV5-6
clone_size: few
cdr3_aa: CASSSTPGQGNEKLFF

j_call: TRBJ2-7
v_call: TRBV29-1
clone_size: few
cdr3_aa: CSVEEGNTYEQYF

j_call: TRBJ2-3
v_call: TRBV6-5
clone_size: .
cdr3_aa: CASSPERGPTDTQYF

j_call: TRBJ1-2
v_call: TRBV27
clone_size: .
cdr3_aa: CASSPSTGKGYTF

j_call: TRBJ1-1
v_call: TRBV4-1
clone_size: few
cdr3_aa: CASSHERVTGNTEAFF

j_call: TRBJ1-1
v_call: TRBV2
clone_size: .
cdr3_aa: CASSAVGEGLNTEAFF

j_call: TRBJ2-2
v_call: TRBV4-1
clone_size: .
cdr3_aa: CASSQDRQNTGELFF

j_call: TRBJ2-7
v_call: TRBV7-9
clone_size: .
cdr3_aa: CASSRQGHGSYEQYF

j_call: TRBJ2-1
v_call: TRBV7-9
clone_size: few
cdr3_aa: CASSATGVIGQFF

j_call: TRBJ2-1
v_call: TRBV7-3
clone_size: .
cdr3_aa: CASSYWPGLAQDNEQFF

j_call: TRBJ1-4
v_call: TRBV6-5
clone_size: .
cdr3_aa: CASSPSGQNEKLFF

j_call: TRBJ1-4
v_call: TRBV7-9
clone_size: few
cdr3_aa: CASSPIEDDPEKLFF

j_call: TRBJ1-2
v_call: TRBV6-5
clone_size: few
cdr3_aa: CASSSGTGGEEGYTF

j_call: TRBJ1-2
v_call: TRBV6-6
clone_size: few
cdr3_aa: CASSPIGTAEHGYTF

j_call: TRBJ2-1
v_call: TRBV28
clone_size: .
cdr3_aa: CASSKLGGYNEQFF

j_call: TRBJ1-1
v_call: TRBV29-1
clone_size: once
cdr3_aa: CSVEGGTGAAEAFF

j_call: TRBJ2-2
v_call: TRBV6-1
clone_size: few
cdr3_aa: CASSELVSGGNTGELFF

j_call: TRBJ1-5
v_call: TRBV7-9
clone_size: .
cdr3_aa: CASSLADQPQHF

j_call: TRBJ2-5
v_call: TRBV9
clone_size: .
cdr3_aa: CASSSRDGKETQYF

j_call: TRBJ2-7
v_call: TRBV6-1
clone_size: few
cdr3_aa: CGVSSAEQYF

j_call: TRBJ1-2
v_call: TRBV6-6
clone_size: .
cdr3_aa: CASSPGPGYGYTF

j_call: TRBJ2-6
v_call: TRBV2
clone_size: .
cdr3_aa: CASVGSAGANVLTF

j_call: TRBJ2-6
v_call: TRBV9
clone_size: .
cdr3_aa: CASSVGLGANVLTF

j_call: TRBJ1-2
v_call: TRBV28
clone_size: .
cdr3_aa: CASSPTGDYGYTF

j_call: TRBJ1-5
v_call: TRBV4-1
clone_size: .
cdr3_aa: CASRAVGGNQPQHF

j_call: TRBJ2-3
v_call: TRBV10-1
clone_size: .
cdr3_aa: CASSERRTDTQYF

j_call: TRBJ1-1
v_call: TRBV29-1
clone_size: .
cdr3_aa: CSVDGGQDTEAFF

j_call: TRBJ2-7
v_call: TRBV10-3
clone_size: .
cdr3_aa: CAISEGTGSYEQYF

j_call: TRBJ1-1
v_call: TRBV15
clone_size: .
cdr3_aa: CATRVDRGYTEAFF

j_call: TRBJ2-3
v_call: TRBV6-5
clone_size: once
cdr3_aa: CASSQDRGGTDTQYF

j_call: TRBJ1-1
v_call: TRBV4-1
clone_size: .
cdr3_aa: CASSQDIRQDTEAFF

j_call: TRBJ1-1
v_call: TRBV12-5
clone_size: .
cdr3_aa: CASLGQAFF